This T cell receptor beta chain was identified during a study of blood T cells in healthy people across ages. Notes on the study in general: Versus aged donors, long-lived donors had higher diversity and more naive CD4+ cells.

Peripheral blood samples of roughly 9.8 milliliters were drawn from each donor. Primed by a sample-barcoded 5' primer and a J-beta primer mix, a second PCR proceeded for about 7 to 11 cycles. TCRdb analysed the 5' RACE reads with MiXCR anew, one entry per CDR3 protein. The data hold about 900,000 distinct CDR3 sequences, with under 80% observed a single time. Only one count was recorded for this clonotype. Antigen unknown. The CDR3 spans 16 residues. CDR1 is MGHRA, CDR2 YSYEKL, per germline. Trimming pared 4 bases from V and 6 bases from J, leaving 21 bases between. The source is a man between 25 and 39 years old in good health. The chain recombines TRBV4-1 with TRBJ1-1; D might be TRBD1 (6 bases). Sequencing was carried out using blood. The CDR3 region is CASSPLAKKGGPEAFF. DNA of the CDR3: TGCGCCAGCAGCCCCCTCGCAAAGAAGGGGGGGCCTGAAGCTTTCTTT.